This T cell receptor beta chain was identified during a study of shared clonotypes between healthy human individuals. CD45RO negativity and positive selection for CCR7 defined naive CD8 cells, a population that excluded terminally differentiated effector memory CD45RA+ cells. As to this clone: Antigen: not known.

Germline CDR1 is SEHNR and CDR2 is FQNEAQ (reference sequence). Trimming took 1 base from V and 5 from J; bases not matched to a gene: 8. The CDR3 has 16 residues. Study-level findings and limits: Researchers found naive subsets generally carried larger estimated richness than memory subsets. Around 5% of naive CD4 clonotypes were shared across a handful of donors. Sequencing depth was predicted to influence how clonotypes are shared among donors.

Sequencing was at deep level. Sequencing used immunoSEQ multiplex PCR; TCRdb keeps in-frame clones, though not all of them. This sample has about 2.2 million clones, with 85% to 95% found just once. The TCR originated in a man aged 18 to 29 in good health. Some clones in this sample may be carry-over from other donors' samples. The chain has TRBV7-9 and TRBJ1-5, with TRBD1 matching 7 bases. Sequenced material: naive CD8+ T cells from PBMCs. The CDR3, as DNA: TGTGCCAGCAGCTTAGGAAGGGGACAGAGAGATCAGCCCCAGCATTTT. Amino acid sequence: CASSLGRGQRDQPQHF. Looking up the rest from reference TRBV7-9 and TRBJ1-5 gives the full variable domain: DTGVSQNPRHKITKRGQNVTFRCDPISEHNRLYWYRQTLGQGPEFLTYFQNEAQLEKSRLLSDRFSAERPKGSFSTLEIQRTEQGDSAMYLCASSLGRGQRDQPQHFGDGTRLSIL.